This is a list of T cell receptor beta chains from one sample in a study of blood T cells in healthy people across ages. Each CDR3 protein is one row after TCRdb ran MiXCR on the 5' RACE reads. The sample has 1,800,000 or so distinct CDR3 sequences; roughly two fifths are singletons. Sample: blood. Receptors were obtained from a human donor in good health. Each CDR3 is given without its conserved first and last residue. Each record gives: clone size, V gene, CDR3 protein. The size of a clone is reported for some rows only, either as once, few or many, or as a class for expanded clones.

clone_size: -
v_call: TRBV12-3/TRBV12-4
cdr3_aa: ASKLGAREQY

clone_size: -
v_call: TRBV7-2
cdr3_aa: ASRWTSGLQDTQY

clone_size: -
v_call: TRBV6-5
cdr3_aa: ASSYSGPGRGTQY

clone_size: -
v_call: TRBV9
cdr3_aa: ASSAGTVLGYGYT

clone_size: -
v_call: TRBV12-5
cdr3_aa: ASGLVPPEERETDTQY

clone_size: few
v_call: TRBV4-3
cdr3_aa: ASSQEGGGADIQY

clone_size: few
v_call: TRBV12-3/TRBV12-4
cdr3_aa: ASSLAGTGAYGYT

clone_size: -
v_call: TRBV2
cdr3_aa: ASRKADGTGLRGEAF

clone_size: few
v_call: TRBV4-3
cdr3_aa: ASSQDRARNEKLF

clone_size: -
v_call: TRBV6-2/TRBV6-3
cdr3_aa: ASSYSGHASSYNEQF

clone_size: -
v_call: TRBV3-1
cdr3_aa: ASSQGFEGGRGYT

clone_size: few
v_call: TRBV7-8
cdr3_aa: ASSYRALGNEQF

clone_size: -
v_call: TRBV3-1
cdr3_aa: ATGTLEGIQY

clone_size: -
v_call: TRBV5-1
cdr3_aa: ASSLDGVFGQPQH

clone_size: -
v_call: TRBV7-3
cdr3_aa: ASSSGQWSEQF

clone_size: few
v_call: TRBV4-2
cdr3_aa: ASSQEHGLGRRSNTIY

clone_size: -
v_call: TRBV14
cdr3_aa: ASSPLAAASSETQY

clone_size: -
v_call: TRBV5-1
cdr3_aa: ASSETGFNEKLF

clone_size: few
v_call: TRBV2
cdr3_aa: ASMGNTEAF

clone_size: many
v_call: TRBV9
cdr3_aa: ASSERGEYNEQF

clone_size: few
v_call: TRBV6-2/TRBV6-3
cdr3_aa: ASSYRRFYGYT

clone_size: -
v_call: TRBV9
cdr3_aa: ASSVGQGDYYEQY

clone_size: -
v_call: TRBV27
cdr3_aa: ASSPGTGSAIYNSPLH

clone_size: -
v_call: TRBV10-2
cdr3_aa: ASSPTRTANTEAF

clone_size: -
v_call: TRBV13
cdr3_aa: ASSFMGQGDYGYT

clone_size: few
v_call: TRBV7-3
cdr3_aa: ASTYHLSYEQY

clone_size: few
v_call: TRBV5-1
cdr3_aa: ASSFRSQMKETQY

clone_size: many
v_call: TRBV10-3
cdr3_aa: AISESAGGSYGYT

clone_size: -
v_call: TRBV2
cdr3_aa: ASRRLAGVDNEQF

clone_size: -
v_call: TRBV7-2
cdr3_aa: ASSLEETPYEQY

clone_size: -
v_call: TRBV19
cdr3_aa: ASSIGQRRDYGYT

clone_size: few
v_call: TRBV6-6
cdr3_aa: AGSYGAGGYADTQY

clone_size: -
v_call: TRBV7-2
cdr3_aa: ASSLGPPGQRYDEQF

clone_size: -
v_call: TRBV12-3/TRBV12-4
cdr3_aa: ASSLRLANYNEQY

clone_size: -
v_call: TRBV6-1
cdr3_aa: ASSESTAGGANEQF

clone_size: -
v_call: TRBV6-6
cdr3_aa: ASSQLDQPQH

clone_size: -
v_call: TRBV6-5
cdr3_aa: ARRSQGDEQY